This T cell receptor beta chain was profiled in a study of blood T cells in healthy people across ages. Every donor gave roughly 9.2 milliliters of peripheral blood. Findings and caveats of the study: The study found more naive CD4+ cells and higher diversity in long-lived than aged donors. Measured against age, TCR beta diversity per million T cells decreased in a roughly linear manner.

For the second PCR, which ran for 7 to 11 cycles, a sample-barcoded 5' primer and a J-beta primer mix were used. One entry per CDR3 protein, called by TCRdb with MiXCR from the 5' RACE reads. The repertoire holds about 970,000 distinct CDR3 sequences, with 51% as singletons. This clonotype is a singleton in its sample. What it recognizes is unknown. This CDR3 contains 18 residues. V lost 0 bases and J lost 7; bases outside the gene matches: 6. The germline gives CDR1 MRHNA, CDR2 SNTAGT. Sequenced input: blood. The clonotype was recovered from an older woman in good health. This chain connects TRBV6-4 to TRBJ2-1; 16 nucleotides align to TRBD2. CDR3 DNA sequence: TGTGCCAGCAGTGACTCTGGGACTAGCGGGAGGGCCAAGAATGAGCAGTTCTTC. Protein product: CASSDSGTSGRAKNEQFF.